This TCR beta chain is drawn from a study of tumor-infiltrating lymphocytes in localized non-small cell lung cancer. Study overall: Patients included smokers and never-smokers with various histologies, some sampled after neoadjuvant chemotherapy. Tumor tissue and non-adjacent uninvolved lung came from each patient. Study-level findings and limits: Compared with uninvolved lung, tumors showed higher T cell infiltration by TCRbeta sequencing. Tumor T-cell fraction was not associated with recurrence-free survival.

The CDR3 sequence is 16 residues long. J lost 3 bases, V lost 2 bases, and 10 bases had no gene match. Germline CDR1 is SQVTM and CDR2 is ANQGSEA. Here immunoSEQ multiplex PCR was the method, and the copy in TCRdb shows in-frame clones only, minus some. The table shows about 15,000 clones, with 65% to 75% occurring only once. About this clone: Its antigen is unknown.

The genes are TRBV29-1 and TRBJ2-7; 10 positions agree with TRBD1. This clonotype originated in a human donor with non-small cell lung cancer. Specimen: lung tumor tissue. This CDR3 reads CSVELGLTGGDYEQYF. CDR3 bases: TGCAGCGTTGAATTGGGGTTGACAGGGGGCGACTACGAGCAGTACTTC.